The 18 T cell receptor beta chains given below trace back to one sample, sequenced in a study of shared clonotypes between healthy human individuals. Using immunoSEQ multiplex PCR, the repertoire was profiled, and TCRdb retains in-frame clones only, with some absent. The table includes approximately 2.4 million clones, approximately 95% detected once. The specimen sequenced was naive CD4+ T cells sorted from blood. Subset specified: CD45RA+ positively selected. Receptors were obtained from a man aged 18 to 30 in good health.

J is TRBJ2-3 and V is TRBV6-6, with D maybe TRBD1 (7 bases). The CDR3 is 16 residues long. Germline V gene sequence: CDR1 MNHNY, CDR2 SVGAGI (reference sequence). Trimming removed 0 bases from V and 8 bases from J, with 18 bases in between. CDR3 nucleotides: TGTGCCAGCAGTTACTCGCCAGGGGCCCAGGGGGGTACGCAGTATTTT. It encodes CASSYSPGAQGGTQYF.

The chain links TRBV6-1 to TRBJ1-6; 9 nucleotides align to TRBD1. The CDR3 covers 14 residues. CDR1 MNHNS and CDR2 SASEGT come from the germline V gene. J was trimmed by 10 bases and V by 4 bases; bases with no gene match: 5. Here the CDR3 reads CASSAQGAWSPLHF. In DNA, the CDR3 is TGTGCCAGCAGTGCACAGGGGGCCTGGTCACCCCTCCACTTT.

This clone was picked up one time. Different DNA sequences within this sample yield the same CDR3. This chain links TRBV5-1 with TRBJ2-3; 9 bases agree with TRBD2. The CDR3 contains 14 residues. Losses at the gene ends were 5 bases for V and 4 bases for J; bases not matched to a gene: 5. The germline CDR1 and CDR2 sequences are SGHRS and YFSETQ. This chain's CDR3 is CASRGLAGSDTQYF. CDR3 DNA: TGCGCCAGCAGGGGCCTAGCGGGGTCAGATACGCAGTATTTT.

Concerning this clone itself: Other DNA sequences of this sample code for an identical CDR3. The V gene is TRBV6-5, the J gene TRBJ2-5; a possible D gene is TRBD1 (7 bases). The ends were cut back, 0 bases at V and 5 bases at J, with 10 bases in the middle. Germline V gives CDR1 MNHEY, CDR2 SVGAGI. CDR3 length: 14 residues. In nucleotides, the CDR3 is TGTGCCAGCAGTTACTCGACAGGGAGGGAGACCCAGTACTTC. Amino acid sequence: CASSYSTGRETQYF.

CDR3: CSAWDRGKEEQYF. For the CDR3, the DNA is TGCAGCGCGTGGGACAGGGGGAAAGAGGAGCAGTACTTC. The V and J genes are TRBV29-1 and TRBJ2-7, with TRBD1 identical over 11 bases. The CDR3 is 13 amino acids. Germline CDR1 and CDR2: SQVTM and ANQGSEA. Trimming took 7 bases from V and 7 from J; bases not matched to a gene: 9.

About this clone itself: At one end the junction does not follow the germline gene, possibly because of a read error. This sequence joins TRBV7-7 and TRBJ2-5, with TRBD2 matching over 7 bases. CDR1 and CDR2 from the germline V gene are SSHAT and FNYEAQ (reference sequence). The CDR3 loop spans 14 amino acids. The CDR3 reads CASSLRLAGETQYF. DNA of the CDR3: TGTGCTAGCAGCTTGAGACTAGCAGGAGAGACCCAGTACTTC.

A single count supports this clone. This chain connects TRBV5-1 to TRBJ2-3; TRBD2 matches 8 bases. This CDR3 comprises 15 residues. Germline V gene lookup returns CDR1 SGHRS and CDR2 YFSETQ. The V segment lost 4 bases and the J segment 6 bases; nucleotides outside the gene matches: 10. The CDR3 spells CASSSSGNVPDTQYF. The DNA for the CDR3 is TGCGCCAGCAGCAGTAGCGGGAACGTCCCCGATACGCAGTATTTT.

In the case of this clone: At one end, the junction sequence differs from germline, possibly due to a read error. The V and J genes are TRBV25-1 and TRBJ2-3; 9 nucleotides match TRBD2. The CDR3 covers 14 residues. CDR1 is MGHDK, CDR2 SYGVNS, per germline. The CDR3 DNA sequence: TGTGCCAGCAGTGAATGGGGACTAGCTCCATACTACCGTTTT. It yields the protein CASSEWGLAPYYRF.

The chain recombines TRBV4-3 with TRBJ2-7; TRBD1 aligns across 7 bases. Trimming cost V 3 bases and J 3 bases; bases outside gene matches: 8. The V gene's germline CDR1 is LGHNA and CDR2 YSLEER. The CDR3 is 15 residues long. The CDR3 loop is CASSHQTGKGYEQYF. The CDR3 nucleotides read TGCGCCAGCAGCCACCAGACAGGGAAAGGCTACGAGCAGTACTTC.

This clone was counted a few times. The chain joins TRBV19 to TRBJ1-5; D is ambiguous. Germline CDR1 is LNHDA and CDR2 is SQIVND (reference sequence). The V gene lost 4 bases and the J gene lost 1 base, with 8 bases spanning the gap. This CDR3 region has 14 residues. The CDR3 is CASSKMASNQPQHF. The DNA of the CDR3 is TGTGCCAGTAGTAAGATGGCCAGCAATCAGCCCCAGCATTTT. Using reference TRBV19 and TRBJ1-5 for the parts outside the CDR3, the full variable domain is DGGITQSPKYLFRKEGQNVTLSCEQNLNHDAMYWYRQDPGQGLRLIYYSQIVNDFQKGDIAEGYSVSREKKESFPLTVTSAQKNPTAFYLCASSKMASNQPQHFGDGTRLSIL.

The chain carries TRBV5-6 and TRBJ2-3, with 10 bases identical to TRBD1. Germline CDR1 reads SGHDT; CDR2 reads YYEEEE. The CDR3 has 17 residues. J was trimmed by 0 bases and V by 0 bases; bases with no gene match: 4. CDR3 coding DNA: TGTGCCAGCAGCTTGGTGAGGGGACAGGGGAGCACAGATACGCAGTATTTT. Protein product: CASSLVRGQGSTDTQYF.

This chain links TRBV5-1 with TRBJ1-2; D is uncertain. Trimming took off 2 bases at V and 7 bases at J, with 9 bases between the two ends. This CDR3 comprises 12 residues. Germline V gives CDR1 SGHRS, CDR2 YFSETQ. CDR3 DNA sequence: TGCGCCAGCAGCTTCCCCGGTGTTGGCTACACCTTC. Protein: CASSFPGVGYTF.

V and J are TRBV28 and TRBJ2-7; weak D call: TRBD2 (5 bases). Trimming pared 7 bases from V and 5 bases from J, leaving 15 bases between. Germline assignment: CDR1 MDHEN and CDR2 SYDVKM. The CDR3 runs to 13 residues. CDR3 coding DNA: TGTGCCAGCAATTCCGGGGTGGTCCACGAGCAGTACTTC. It specifies CASNSGVVHEQYF.

V usage is TRBV7-9 and J usage is TRBJ2-7, with 10 bases aligning to TRBD2. This CDR3 is built from 15 residues. V shed 1 base and J 3 bases; nucleotides not matched to a gene: 3. Germline CDR1 and CDR2: SEHNR and FQNEAQ (reference sequence). CDR3 in DNA: TGTGCCAGCAGCTTAGAACCTAGCGGGGGCTACGAGCAGTACTTC. Its translation is CASSLEPSGGYEQYF.

The genes are TRBV5-5 and TRBJ2-5, with a possible D match to TRBD1 (6 bases). Germline assignment: CDR1 SGHKS and CDR2 YYEKEE (reference sequence). This CDR3 has 16 residues. The V end was cut by 0 bases, the J end by 7 bases, with 19 bases between. The CDR3 DNA sequence: TGTGCCAGCAGCTTGGAGTATGGGAGACAAGGGGGGACCCAGTACTTC. This codes for CASSLEYGRQGGTQYF.

The chain is built from TRBV7-2 and TRBJ2-7, with 7 bases lining up with TRBD1. Germline V CDR1 and CDR2: SGHTA, FQGNSA. V trimming: 2 bases; J trimming: 3 bases; junction bases outside the gene matches: 7. This CDR3 region has 15 residues. CDR3 region: CASSLSGQQDYEQYF. For the CDR3, the DNA is TGTGCCAGCAGCTTATCGGGACAGCAAGACTACGAGCAGTACTTC.

This rearrangement joins TRBV7-2 to TRBJ2-7; 9 bases line up with TRBD1. Germline assignment: CDR1 SGHTA and CDR2 FQGNSA. There are 15 residues in the CDR3. V was clipped by 5 bases and J by 3 bases; unmatched bases: 8. CDR3 in amino acids: CASSPAGTGNYEQYF. Written as DNA, the CDR3 is TGTGCCAGCAGCCCAGCCGGGACAGGGAACTACGAGCAGTACTTC.

V is TRBV5-6 and J is TRBJ2-1, with a possible D match to TRBD2 (5 bases). V lost 3 bases, J lost 4 bases, and 8 bases lay in between. Germline loops: CDR1 SGHDT, CDR2 YYEEEE. The CDR3 is 13 amino acids. The CDR3 sequence is CASSSGVYNEQFF. The CDR3 DNA follows: TGTGCCAGCAGCTCCGGGGTATACAATGAGCAGTTCTTC.